The 8 T cell receptor beta chains given below trace back to one sample, sequenced in a study of early stage breast cancer tumors. The data were produced by immunoSEQ multiplex PCR, yet TCRdb's version contains in-frame clones alone and is incomplete. This sample has tens of thousands of clones, with around three quarters found just once. Material for sequencing was blood. These receptors came from a person younger than 45 with breast cancer.

V gene TRBV10-1 combines with J gene TRBJ2-7; TRBD1 matches at 10 bases. The V and J ends lost 4 bases and 0 bases, in that order; junction bases with no gene match: 0. The germline gives CDR1 WNHNN, CDR2 SYGVQD (reference sequence). The CDR3 has 14 amino acids. Written as DNA, the CDR3 is TGCGCCAGCAGTGGACAGGGGGCCTCCTACGAGCAGTACTTC. As protein: CASSGQGASYEQYF.

This chain uses TRBV19 with TRBJ2-5, with TRBD2 as a possible D gene (5 bases). Trimming stripped 3 bases from V and 3 bases from J, with 17 bases between. The CDR3 consists of 16 residues. CDR1 and CDR2 (germline): LNHDA, SQIVND (reference sequence). This CDR3 is CASSMILGGPEETQYF. CDR3 DNA: TGTGCCAGTAGTATGATCTTAGGCGGGCCCGAAGAGACCCAGTACTTC.

The chain combines TRBV7-2 with TRBJ1-4; a weak D match, TRBD1 (5 bases). Germline V gene data show CDR1 as SGHTA and CDR2 as FQGNSA. This CDR3 spans 18 amino acids. Trimming cost V 5 bases and J 2 bases, with 21 bases left between them. The CDR3 spells CASSNRRGSSATNEKLFF. The CDR3 coding sequence is TGTGCCAGCAGCAATAGGAGGGGTTCTTCAGCCACTAATGAAAAACTGTTTTTT.

The chain joins TRBV5-1 to TRBJ2-7, with D possibly matching TRBD1 (6 bases). Per germline, CDR1 SGHRS and CDR2 YFSETQ. Trimming removed 4 bases at V and 5 bases at J, with 16 bases between. This CDR3 is built from 14 residues. This CDR3 is CASSPLQAGDEQYF. CDR3 nucleotide sequence: TGCGCCAGCAGCCCGCTCCAAGCAGGGGACGAGCAGTACTTC. Drawing the rest from reference TRBV5-1 and TRBJ2-7, the complete variable domain is KAGVTQTPRYLIKTRGQQVTLSCSPISGHRSVSWYQQTPGQGLQFLFEYFSETQRNKGNFPGRFSGRQFSNSRSEMNVSTLELGDSALYLCASSPLQAGDEQYFGPGTRLTVT.

The V call is TRBV6-5, the J call TRBJ1-2, with D unresolved. The CDR3 contains 12 residues. The V gene's germline CDR1 is MNHEY and CDR2 SVGAGI. Trimming took 0 bases from V and 7 from J, leaving 6 bases between them. The CDR3 region has the DNA TGTGCCAGCAGTTACTCGTCAAGTGGCTACACCTTC. Translation: CASSYSSSGYTF.

The chain combines TRBV29-1 with TRBJ2-7; unclear D gene. CDR3 length: 15 residues. CDR1 is SQVTM and CDR2 is ANQGSEA in the germline V gene. Trimming cost V 1 base and J 1 base, with 14 bases left between them. In DNA form, the CDR3 reads TGCAGCGTTGAAGTCGAAAGGGTCAGATCCTACGAGCAGTACTTC. Its protein product is CSVEVERVRSYEQYF.

The chain employs TRBV9 and TRBJ1-3, with a tentative D call TRBD1 (5 bases). With 3 bases removed from V and 0 bases from J, the gap between germline ends came to 13 bases. Germline values: CDR1 SGDLS, CDR2 YYNGEE. The CDR3 extends over 16 amino acids. The CDR3 DNA is TGTGCCAGCAGCGCTCCCACGGGGCCCTCTGGAAACACCATATATTTT. This gives the protein CASSAPTGPSGNTIYF.

This clone has only a few counts. V and J are TRBV29-1 and TRBJ1-1; D is ambiguous. Trimming cost V 4 bases and J 3 bases, with 6 bases left between them. There are 11 residues in the CDR3. Germline CDR1 and CDR2: SQVTM and ANQGSEA. CDR3 sequence reads: CSVGGDTEAFF. The CDR3 coding sequence is TGCAGCGTTGGCGGGGACACTGAAGCTTTCTTT.